Sequencing of this TCR beta chain was carried out in a study of blood T cell repertoires in COVID-19. Trimming pared 0 bases from V and 2 bases from J, leaving 8 bases between. The CDR3 contains 15 residues. CDR1 is MNHNS, CDR2 SASEGT, per germline. Methods used by the authors: From reference gene primer amplification, estimates of nucleated cell counts were derived. Assay used: immunoSEQ multiplex PCR; TCRdb lists only in-frame clones, some missing. For V, J and clone size, that table is used; D and trimming come from the DNA. The table has 30,000 to 40,000 clones, over 75% seen once. The sequenced material came from peripheral blood. This TCR derives from a human donor in a cohort sampled during active COVID-19. This chain links TRBV6-1 with TRBJ1-3; TRBD1 might be the D (5 bases). The CDR3, as DNA: TGTGCCAGCAGTGAAGCCCCGGGGGCTGGAAACACCATATATTTT. It codes for CASSEAPGAGNTIYF.